The 21 T cell receptor beta chains reported below all come from one sample, sequenced in a study of T cells in women clearing cervical HPV infection. The protocol was immunoSEQ multiplex PCR, while the TCRdb copy is restricted to in-frame clones and leaves out a portion. Here the sample table reports about 31,000 clones. The sequenced material came from blood buffy coat. The receptors stem from a woman aged 18 to 75 with a cervical HPV16 infection that either progressed to CIN3+ or cleared (not recorded which).

The CDR3 spells CASSQDPSLAGGNTDTQYF. CDR3 DNA, as far as it was read: TGTGCCAGCAGCCAAGACCCGTCGTTAGCGGGGGGGAACACAGATACG. This chain uses TRBV4-2 with TRBJ2-3; 11 bases fit TRBD2. The CDR3 end lies 3 residues beyond the end of the read and is filled in from the germline J gene. The ends lost 0 bases at V and 2 bases at J; junction bases unmatched: 10. The CDR3 runs to 19 residues. CDR1 is LGHNA and CDR2 is YNFKEQ in the germline V gene.

As to this clone: A read error may produce the germline difference seen at one junction end. The read ends 3 residues before the CDR3 terminus; that terminus is restored from the germline J gene. This chain connects TRBV7-7 to TRBJ1-1, with D unclear. Germline V gives CDR1 SSHAT, CDR2 FNYEAQ (reference sequence). This CDR3 comprises 13 residues. CDR3 DNA, as far as it was read: TGTGCTAGCAGCCGTTACTTGAACACTGAA. Translating it yields CASSRYLNTE. The whole CDR3 protein reads CASSRYLNTEAFF.

About this clone: The read finishes 3 residues shy of the CDR3 end, and the germline J gene is used to complete it. The V and J genes are TRBV7-8 and TRBJ1-4; the D is unclear. The germline gives CDR1 SGHVS, CDR2 FQNEAQ. This CDR3 has 13 residues. CDR3 sequence reads: CASSRGRNLPLFF. CDR3 DNA, as far as it was read: TGTGCCAGCAGCCGAGGCAGGAACCTACCA.

In the case of this clone: The read ends 3 residues shy of where the CDR3 ends; the end is completed using the germline J gene. This rearrangement joins TRBV20-1 to TRBJ2-7, with 9 nucleotides matching TRBD1. With 1 base clipped from V and 2 bases from J, the junction kept 3 bases outside the gene matches. The CDR3 sequence is 14 residues long. CDR1 DFQATT and CDR2 SNEGSKA come from the germline V gene (reference sequence). The CDR3 bases that were read are TGCAGTGCTAGAGTGACAGGGGGTACCTACGAG. Residues: CSARVTGGTYE. The CDR3 as a whole reads CSARVTGGTYEQYF.

About this clone: Germline and junction disagree at one end, which may indicate a read error. The sequenced fragment ends 3 residues before the CDR3 boundary, so the rest is inferred from the germline J gene. Other DNA sequences in this specimen translate into the identical CDR3. The chain links TRBV19 to TRBJ2-7; TRBD1 aligns across 7 bases. Germline V gives CDR1 LNHDA, CDR2 SQIVND (reference sequence). The CDR3 loop spans 13 amino acids. CDR3 residues: CASSEIRGNEQYF. The CDR3 bases that were read are TGTGCTAGTAGTGAGATCAGGGGGAACGAG.

Note on this clone: With the read ending 3 residues before the CDR3 end, the germline J gene is used to fill in that end. The J gene is TRBJ2-5, the V gene TRBV28, with TRBD1 as a possible D gene (6 bases). The CDR3 covers 14 residues. Germline V CDR1 and CDR2: MDHEN, SYDVKM. Trimming left V 6 bases short and J 5 bases short, with 16 bases between. The covered CDR3 bases are TGTGCCAGCAGCGTTGGGGGCAAGATCGAGACC. It specifies CASSVGGKIET. From start to end, the CDR3 is CASSVGGKIETQYF.

Frequency places this clone as medium-sized (0.01 to 0.1%). The read ends 3 residues before the CDR3 terminus; that terminus is restored from the germline J gene. The chain is built from TRBV20-1 and TRBJ1-2; possible D gene TRBD1, 6 bases. V lost 0 bases to trimming and J lost 1 base, with 21 bases between them. Germline V gene sequence: CDR1 DFQATT, CDR2 SNEGSKA (reference sequence). The length of the CDR3 is 18 residues. CDR3 bases read: TGCAGTGCTAGAGATCGAGGGAGGGGGATGTTTGATAACTATGGC. Its translation is CSARDRGRGMFDNYG. The full-length CDR3 reads as CSARDRGRGMFDNYGYTF.

With respect to this clone: The missing CDR3 end, 3 residues past where the read stops, is filled in from the germline J gene. This chain connects TRBV5-6 to TRBJ1-1; D is unresolved. Trimming shortened V by 1 base and J by 3 bases, and 10 bases separated the two germline ends. CDR3 size: 14 residues. CDR1 is SGHDT, CDR2 YYEEEE, per germline. Incomplete CDR3 DNA: TGTGCCAGCAGCTTGAGATTCGCAGACACTGAA. As protein: CASSLRFADTE. The full CDR3 protein is CASSLRFADTEAFF.

To note about this clone: The sequence runs out 3 residues before the end of the CDR3; the remainder is reconstructed from the germline J gene. The rearrangement links TRBV29-1 to TRBJ1-4; 7 nucleotides agree with TRBD1. The CDR3 contains 13 residues. V dropped 1 base and J dropped 10; count of bases not matched to a gene: 6. The germline V gene encodes CDR1 SQVTM and CDR2 ANQGSEA. Partial CDR3 DNA: TGCAGCGTTGAAGGTGACAGGGACGGAAAA. Protein product: CSVEGDRDGK. The entire CDR3 sequence reads CSVEGDRDGKLFF.

Remarks on this clone: The sequence runs out 3 residues before the end of the CDR3; the remainder is reconstructed from the germline J gene. V gene TRBV7-6 combines with J gene TRBJ2-7, with 10 positions matching TRBD1. The CDR3 is 13 amino acids. The germline V gene has CDR1 SGHVS and CDR2 FNYEAQ. V was clipped by 3 bases and J by 5 bases; unmatched bases: 1. CDR3 DNA, as far as it was read: TGTGCCAGCAGCTTGGGACAGGGGCACGAG. This translates into CASSLGQGHE. The whole CDR3 sequence is CASSLGQGHEQYF.

Note on this clone: The read gets to within 3 residues of the CDR3 end, and the germline J gene fills in the rest. The J gene is TRBJ2-1, the V gene TRBV12-3 or TRBV12-4; possible D gene TRBD2, 6 bases. This CDR3 spans 13 amino acids. V was cut by 6 bases and J by 4 bases, with 10 bases left in between. The CDR3 loop is CASRLAGYNEQFF. The sequenced CDR3 bases are TGTGCCAGCAGGTTGGCGGGGTACAATGAG.

This clone registers medium-sized by frequency. The CDR3 is cut off 3 residues early in the read; its end comes from the germline J gene. This rearrangement joins TRBV5-6 to TRBJ2-2; no firm D call. The ends were cut back, 5 bases at V and 1 base at J, with 12 bases in the middle. This CDR3 comprises 15 residues. Germline-derived CDR1 and CDR2 are SGHDT and YYEEEE. CDR3 amino acids: CASSFFFRNTGELFF. The part of the CDR3 DNA that was read is TGTGCCAGCAGTTTTTTCTTTCGGAACACCGGGGAG.

In regard to this clone: The read halts 3 residues ahead of the CDR3 end, with the missing end drawn from the germline J gene. The genes are TRBV18 and TRBJ2-3; no reliable D call. Germline V gives CDR1 KGHSH, CDR2 LQKENI. V gave up 5 bases and J gave up 6 bases, with 12 bases separating them. The length of the CDR3 is 13 residues. CDR3 bases read: TGTGCCAGCTCATCGTACCCTCAGGATACG. Translated, it gives CASSSYPQDT. In full, the CDR3 reads CASSSYPQDTQYF.

On this clone: The read falls 3 residues short of the CDR3 end, and the missing part is taken from the germline J gene. This chain uses TRBV20-1 with TRBJ2-3; TRBD1 agrees at 9 bases. This CDR3 has 15 amino acids. Germline values: CDR1 DFQATT, CDR2 SNEGSKA (reference sequence). The CDR3 loop reads CSARDGDRVLETQYF. CDR3 DNA, as far as it was read: TGCAGTGCTAGAGATGGGGACAGGGTACTGGAGACG.

With respect to this clone: From the germline J gene comes the end of the CDR3, since the read stops 3 residues before it. This chain joins TRBV20-1 and TRBJ2-7, with D maybe TRBD1 (5 bases). V was shortened by 8 bases and J by 2 bases, with 16 bases between the two germline ends. The CDR3 sequence is 13 residues long. In germline, CDR1 is DFQATT, CDR2 SNEGSKA (reference sequence). CDR3 in amino acids: CSPSGAGTYEQYF. CDR3 bases read: TGCAGTCCCAGTGGGGCAGGGACCTACGAG.

About this clone: The read falls 3 residues short of the CDR3 end, and the missing part is taken from the germline J gene. The identical CDR3 is also encoded by other nucleotide sequences in the sample. The chain is built from TRBV19 and TRBJ1-3, with a possible D match to TRBD1 (6 bases). V dropped 8 bases and J dropped 4 bases, with 15 bases sitting between them. The CDR3 is made up of 14 amino acids. Germline V gives CDR1 LNHDA, CDR2 SQIVND (reference sequence). The CDR3 spells CASRNGGTGNTIYF. CDR3 DNA (partial): TGTGCCAGTCGAAACGGGGGGACAGGAAACACC.

As to this clone: From the germline J gene comes the end of the CDR3, since the read stops 3 residues before it. V gene TRBV11-2 combines with J gene TRBJ1-2; the match to TRBD1 covers 7 bases. V trimming: 5 bases; J trimming: 7 bases; junction bases outside the gene matches: 7. CDR3 length: 13 residues. CDR1 SGHAT and CDR2 FQNNGV come from the germline V gene. Incomplete CDR3 DNA: TGTGCCAGCAGCCTTGGACAGGTCACTGGC. This codes for CASSLGQVTG. The entire CDR3 is CASSLGQVTGYTF.

In the case of this clone: Read data end 3 residues before the CDR3 end; the end is taken from the germline J gene. This chain connects TRBV5-4 to TRBJ1-6; 8 bases are shared with TRBD1. The CDR3 is 13 residues long. V dropped 5 bases and J dropped 10; count of bases not matched to a gene: 5. Germline CDR1 SGHNT, CDR2 YYREEE (reference sequence). The chain's CDR3 is CASRSTGGSPLHF. CDR3 bases read: TGTGCCAGCAGATCTACAGGGGGGTCACCC.

Comment on this clone: The read comes to an end 3 residues before the CDR3 does, leaving the germline J gene to fill in the end. The chain carries TRBV19 and TRBJ2-2, with TRBD1 identical over 12 bases. Germline loops: CDR1 LNHDA, CDR2 SQIVND (reference sequence). This CDR3 region has 18 residues. The CDR3 DNA, read in part, is TGTGCCAGTAGTCTCCGGGGGGGACAGGGGGCTGGGGCCAACGTG. It codes for CASSLRGGQGAGANV. The entire CDR3 protein is CASSLRGGQGAGANVLFF.

With respect to this clone: The sequenced fragment ends 3 residues before the CDR3 boundary, so the rest is inferred from the germline J gene. V gene TRBV19 combines with J gene TRBJ2-5; D might be TRBD1 (5 bases). The CDR3 sequence is 14 residues long. V was trimmed by 4 bases and J by 1 base, leaving 10 bases between them. CDR1 is LNHDA, CDR2 SQIVND, per germline (reference sequence). The CDR3 loop reads CASSKRTTQETQYF. CDR3 DNA (partial): TGTGCCAGTAGTAAACGGACAACCCAAGAGACC.

On this clone itself: The CDR3 extends 3 residues past the end of the read, so its final part is completed from the germline J gene. This chain uses TRBV10-1 with TRBJ1-5; 7 bases match TRBD1. The germline V gene has CDR1 WNHNN and CDR2 SYGVQD (reference sequence). V was clipped by 2 bases and J by 3 bases; unmatched bases: 10. This CDR3 has 17 amino acids. The DNA read from the CDR3 is TGCGCCAGCAGTGAGAATGTTTGGGACAGCAACAATCAGCCC. This codes for CASSENVWDSNNQP. The whole CDR3 reads CASSENVWDSNNQPQHF.